The following is a TCR beta chain sequence with its context. The sample originates from a study of blood T cells in healthy people across ages. V was shortened by 5 bases and J by 4 bases, with 20 bases between the two germline ends. CDR3 size: 16 residues. From germline, CDR1 is SGHTA and CDR2 FQGNSA. A second PCR of 7 to 11 cycles used a sample-barcoded 5' primer and a J-beta primer mix. TCRdb ran MiXCR on the 5' RACE reads and lists one entry per CDR3 protein. The sample contains fewer than 700,000 distinct CDR3 sequences, around two fifths of which appear only once. The sample was blood. The TCR comes from a man older than 75 in good health. The chain carries TRBV7-2 and TRBJ1-1; D is ambiguous. CDR3 sequence reads: CASSPQGSQDGTEAFF. The CDR3 DNA sequence: TGTGCCAGCAGCCCCCAAGGTTCCCAGGATGGCACTGAAGCTTTCTTT.